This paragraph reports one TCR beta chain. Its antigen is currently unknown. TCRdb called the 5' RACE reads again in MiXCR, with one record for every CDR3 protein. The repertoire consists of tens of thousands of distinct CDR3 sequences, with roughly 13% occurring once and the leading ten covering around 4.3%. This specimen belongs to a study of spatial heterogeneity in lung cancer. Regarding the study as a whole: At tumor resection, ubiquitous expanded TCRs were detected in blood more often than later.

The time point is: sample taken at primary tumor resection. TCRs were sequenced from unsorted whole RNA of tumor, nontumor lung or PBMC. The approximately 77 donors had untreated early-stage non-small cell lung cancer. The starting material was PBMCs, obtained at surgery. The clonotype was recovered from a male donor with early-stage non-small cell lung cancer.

CDR3 sequence: CATSAGPSNYGYTF. The CDR3 DNA is TGTGCCACCAGCGCAGGACCGTCTAACTATGGCTACACCTTC. The chain is built from TRBV24-1 and TRBJ1-2; no reliable D call. Germline lookup yields CDR1 KGHDR and CDR2 SFDVKD. This CDR3 comprises 14 residues. V lost 7 bases and J 0 bases, leaving 11 bases between the germline ends.